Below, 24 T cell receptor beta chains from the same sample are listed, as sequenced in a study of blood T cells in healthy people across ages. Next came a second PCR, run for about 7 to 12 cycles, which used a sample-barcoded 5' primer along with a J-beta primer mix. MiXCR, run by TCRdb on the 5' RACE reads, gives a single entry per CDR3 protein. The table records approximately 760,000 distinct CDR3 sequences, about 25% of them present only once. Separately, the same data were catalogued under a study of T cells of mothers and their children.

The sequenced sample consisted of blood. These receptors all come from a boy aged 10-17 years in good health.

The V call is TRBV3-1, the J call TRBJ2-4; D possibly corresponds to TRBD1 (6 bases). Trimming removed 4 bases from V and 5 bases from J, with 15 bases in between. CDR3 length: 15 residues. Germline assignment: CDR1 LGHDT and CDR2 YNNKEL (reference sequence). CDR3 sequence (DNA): TGTGCCAGCAGCCTTCAGGGGTTCGGTGAAAACATTCAGTACTTC. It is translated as CASSLQGFGENIQYF.

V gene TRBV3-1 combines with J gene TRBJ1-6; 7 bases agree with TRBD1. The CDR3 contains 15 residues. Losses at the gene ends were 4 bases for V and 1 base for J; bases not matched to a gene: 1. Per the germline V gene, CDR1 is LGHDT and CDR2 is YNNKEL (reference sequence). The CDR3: CASSPTGSYNSPLHF. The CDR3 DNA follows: TGTGCCAGCAGCCCGACAGGGTCCTATAATTCACCCCTCCACTTT.

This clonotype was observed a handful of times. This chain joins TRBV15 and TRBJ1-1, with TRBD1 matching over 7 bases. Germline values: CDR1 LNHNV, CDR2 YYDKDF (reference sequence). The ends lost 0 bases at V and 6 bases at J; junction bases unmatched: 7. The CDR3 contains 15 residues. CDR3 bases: TGTGCCACCAGCAGAGACAGGGGGGTTGCAGCTGAAGCTTTCTTT. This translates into CATSRDRGVAAEAFF.

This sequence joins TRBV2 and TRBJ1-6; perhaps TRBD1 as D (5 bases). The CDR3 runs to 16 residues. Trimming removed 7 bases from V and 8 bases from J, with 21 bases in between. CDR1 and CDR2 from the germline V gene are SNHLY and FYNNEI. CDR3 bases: TGTGCCAGCATCGCATCCCAGCCAGGGACTTATTCACCCCTCCACTTT. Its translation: CASIASQPGTYSPLHF.

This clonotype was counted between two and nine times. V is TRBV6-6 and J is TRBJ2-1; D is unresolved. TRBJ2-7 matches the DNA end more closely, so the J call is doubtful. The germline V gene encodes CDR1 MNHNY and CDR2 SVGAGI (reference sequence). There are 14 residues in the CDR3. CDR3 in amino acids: CAGEGCALSYEQYF. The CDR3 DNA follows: TGTGCCGGGGAAGGATGCGCCCTCTCCTACGAGCAGTACTTC.

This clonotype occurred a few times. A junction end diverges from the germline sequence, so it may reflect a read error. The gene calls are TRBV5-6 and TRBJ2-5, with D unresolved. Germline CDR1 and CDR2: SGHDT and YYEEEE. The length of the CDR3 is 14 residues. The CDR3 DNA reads TGTGCCAGCAGCTTGGGAGCGCTCCAAGAGACCCGGTACTTC. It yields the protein CASSLGALQETRYF.

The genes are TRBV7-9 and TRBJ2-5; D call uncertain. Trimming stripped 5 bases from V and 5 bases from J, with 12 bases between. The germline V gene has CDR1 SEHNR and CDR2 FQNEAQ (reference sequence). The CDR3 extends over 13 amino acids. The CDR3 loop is CASSETLQETQYF. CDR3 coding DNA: TGTGCCAGCAGCGAGACCCTCCAGGAGACCCAGTACTTC.

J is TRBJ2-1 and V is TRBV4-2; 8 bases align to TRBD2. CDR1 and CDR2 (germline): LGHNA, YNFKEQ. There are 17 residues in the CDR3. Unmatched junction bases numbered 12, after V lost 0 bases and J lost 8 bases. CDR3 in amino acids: CASSQELSGGPIHEQFF. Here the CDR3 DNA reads TGTGCCAGCAGCCAAGAGCTCTCGGGAGGGCCTATCCATGAGCAGTTCTTC.

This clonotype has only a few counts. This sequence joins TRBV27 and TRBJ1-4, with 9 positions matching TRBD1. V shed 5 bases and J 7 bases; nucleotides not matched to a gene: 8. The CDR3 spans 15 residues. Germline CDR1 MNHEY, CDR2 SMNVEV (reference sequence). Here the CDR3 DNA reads TGTGCCAGCAGTCCGTGGACAGGGGCGGGTGAAAAACTGTTTTTT. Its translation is CASSPWTGAGEKLFF. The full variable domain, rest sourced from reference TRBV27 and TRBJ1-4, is EAQVTQNPRYLITVTGKKLTVTCSQNMNHEYMSWYRQDPGLGLRQIYYSMNVEVTDKGDVPEGYKVSRKEKRNFPLILESPSPNQTSLYFCASSPWTGAGEKLFFGSGTQLSVL.

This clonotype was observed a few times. For the CDR3, the DNA is TGTGCCAGCAGCCCTTGGGACAGGGGGCAAGAGACCCAGTACTTC. As protein: CASSPWDRGQETQYF. This chain links TRBV5-8 with TRBJ2-5; 11 bases are a match to TRBD1. Trimming removed 4 bases from V and 2 bases from J; junction bases left unmatched: 4. Germline CDR1 is SGHTS and CDR2 is YDEGEE. CDR3 size: 15 residues.

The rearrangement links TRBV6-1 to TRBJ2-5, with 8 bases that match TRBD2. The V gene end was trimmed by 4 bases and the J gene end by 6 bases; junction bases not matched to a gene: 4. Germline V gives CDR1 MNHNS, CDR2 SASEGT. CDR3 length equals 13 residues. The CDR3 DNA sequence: TGTGCCAGCAGTGCCGCGGGGGGACAGACCCAGTACTTC. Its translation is CASSAAGGQTQYF.

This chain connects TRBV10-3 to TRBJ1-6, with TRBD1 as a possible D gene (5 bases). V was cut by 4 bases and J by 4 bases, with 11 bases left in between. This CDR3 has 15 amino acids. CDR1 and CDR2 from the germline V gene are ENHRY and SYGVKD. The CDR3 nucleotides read TGTGCCATCAGTGCCAGGGACCAGTATAATTCACCCCTCCACTTT. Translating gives CAISARDQYNSPLHF.

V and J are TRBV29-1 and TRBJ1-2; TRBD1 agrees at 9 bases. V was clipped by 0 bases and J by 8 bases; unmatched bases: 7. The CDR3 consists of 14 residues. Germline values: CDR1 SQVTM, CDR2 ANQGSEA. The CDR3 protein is CSVEENRGQGGYTF. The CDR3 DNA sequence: TGCAGCGTTGAAGAAAACCGGGGACAGGGAGGCTACACCTTC.

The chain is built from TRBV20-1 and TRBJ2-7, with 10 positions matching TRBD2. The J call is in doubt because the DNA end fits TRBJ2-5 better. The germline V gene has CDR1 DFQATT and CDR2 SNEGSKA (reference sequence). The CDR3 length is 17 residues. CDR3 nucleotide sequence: TGCAGTGCTAGAGATGAGCAAAGCGGGAGGGCCTATGAGACCCAGTACTTC. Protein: CSARDEQSGRAYETQYF.

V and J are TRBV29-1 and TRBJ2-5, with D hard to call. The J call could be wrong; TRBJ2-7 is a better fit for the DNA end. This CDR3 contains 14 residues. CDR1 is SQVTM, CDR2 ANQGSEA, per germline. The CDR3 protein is CSVEGLGRTYEQYF. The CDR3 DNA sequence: TGCAGCGTTGAGGGCCTAGGCAGGACCTACGAGCAGTACTTC.

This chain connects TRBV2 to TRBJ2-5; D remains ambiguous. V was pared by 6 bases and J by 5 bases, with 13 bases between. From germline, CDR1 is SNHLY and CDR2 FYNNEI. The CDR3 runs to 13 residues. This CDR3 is CASRPGPGETQYF. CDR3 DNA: TGTGCCAGCAGGCCTGGACCTGGGGAGACCCAGTACTTC. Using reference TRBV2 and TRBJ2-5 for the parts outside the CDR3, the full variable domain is EPEVTQTPSHQVTQMGQEVILRCVPISNHLYFYWYRQILGQKVEFLVSFYNNEISEKSEIFDDQFSVERPDGSNFTLKIRSTKLEDSAMYFCASRPGPGETQYFGPGTRLLVL.

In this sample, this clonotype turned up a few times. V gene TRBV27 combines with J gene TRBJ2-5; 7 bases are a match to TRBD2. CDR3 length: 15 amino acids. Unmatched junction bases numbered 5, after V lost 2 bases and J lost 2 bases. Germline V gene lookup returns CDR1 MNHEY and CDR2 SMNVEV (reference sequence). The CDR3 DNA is TGTGCCAGCAGTTTACGAGCGGGGAAACAAGAGACCCAGTACTTC. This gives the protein CASSLRAGKQETQYF.

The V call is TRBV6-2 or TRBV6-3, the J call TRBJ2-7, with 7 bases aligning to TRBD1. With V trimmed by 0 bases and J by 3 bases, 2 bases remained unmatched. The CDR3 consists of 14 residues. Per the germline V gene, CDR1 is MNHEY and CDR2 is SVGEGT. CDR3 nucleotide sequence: TGTGCCAGCAGTTACTCGGGACAGAACTACGAGCAGTACTTC. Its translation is CASSYSGQNYEQYF.

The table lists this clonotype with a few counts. CDR3 loop: CASSLDWGEQYF. The CDR3 nucleotides are TGCGCCAGCAGCTTGGATTGGGGGGAGCAGTACTTC. The rearrangement links TRBV5-1 to TRBJ2-7; D assignment may be TRBD1 or TRBD2 (5 bases each). The V and J ends lost 0 bases and 7 bases respectively, with 8 bases between them. Germline V gene lookup returns CDR1 SGHRS and CDR2 YFSETQ. The CDR3 covers 12 residues.

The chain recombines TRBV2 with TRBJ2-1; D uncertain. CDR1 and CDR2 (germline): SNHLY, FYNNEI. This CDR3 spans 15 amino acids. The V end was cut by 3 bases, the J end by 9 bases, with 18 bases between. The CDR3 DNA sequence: TGTGCCAGCAGTGAGTACTCCGCACAGCTAAGTGAGCAGTTCTTC. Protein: CASSEYSAQLSEQFF.

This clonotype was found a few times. DNA for the CDR3: TGTGCCAGCAGTGACCAGCGGGAGGGCTACTACGAGCAGTACTTC. Translation gives CASSDQREGYYEQYF. The rearrangement joins TRBV27 to TRBJ2-7, with TRBD2 matching over 10 bases. The V segment lost 5 bases and the J segment 3 bases; nucleotides outside the gene matches: 7. CDR3 size: 15 residues. CDR1 MNHEY and CDR2 SMNVEV come from the germline V gene (reference sequence).

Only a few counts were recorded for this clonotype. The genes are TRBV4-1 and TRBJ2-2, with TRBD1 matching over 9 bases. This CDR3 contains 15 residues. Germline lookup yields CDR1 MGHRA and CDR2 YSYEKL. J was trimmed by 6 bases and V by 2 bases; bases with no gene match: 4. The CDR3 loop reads CASSQRDRDPGELFF. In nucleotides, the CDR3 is TGCGCCAGCAGCCAAAGGGACAGGGATCCCGGGGAGCTGTTTTTT.

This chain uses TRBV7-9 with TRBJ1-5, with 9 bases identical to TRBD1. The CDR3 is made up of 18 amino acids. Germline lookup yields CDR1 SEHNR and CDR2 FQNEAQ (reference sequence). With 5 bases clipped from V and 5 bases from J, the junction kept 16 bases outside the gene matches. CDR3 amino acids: CASSVDRGRPGIDQPQHF. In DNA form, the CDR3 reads TGTGCCAGCAGCGTAGACAGGGGGAGGCCCGGGATCGATCAGCCCCAGCATTTT.

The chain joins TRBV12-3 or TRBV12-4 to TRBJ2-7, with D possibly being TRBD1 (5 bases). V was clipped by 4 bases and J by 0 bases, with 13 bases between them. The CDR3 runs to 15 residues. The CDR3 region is CASSWGDRPSYEQYF. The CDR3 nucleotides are TGTGCCAGCAGTTGGGGCGATAGACCCTCCTACGAGCAGTACTTC.